What follows is one T cell receptor beta chain and its context. Antigen specificity is unknown. This table comes from immunoSEQ multiplex PCR, and its TCRdb copy is limited to in-frame clones, with some not included. The sample lists about 180,000 clones; 85% to 95% were seen once. The data are from a study of T cell responses to AZD1222 COVID-19 vaccine. Points from the study as a whole: Spike-specific TCR breadth and depth were elevated following two AZD1222 doses. Reports say nearly half of spike-specific TCRs go after unmutated variant regions.

Germline loops: CDR1 DFQATT, CDR2 SNEGSKA (reference sequence). With 6 bases removed from V and 8 bases from J, the gap between germline ends came to 19 bases. The CDR3 length is 13 residues. The chain carries TRBV20-1 and TRBJ1-1; tentatively, D is TRBD1 (6 bases). The source was peripheral blood, collected 28 days after the second dose of the MenACWY control vaccine. This TCR was sampled from an adult who received the MenACWY meningococcal vaccine as a control. CDR3 sequence: CSASRTWGPEAFF. DNA for the CDR3: TGCAGTGCCAGTAGGACATGGGGGCCCGAAGCTTTCTTT.